This TCR beta chain was retrieved from a study of blood T cell repertoires in COVID-19. Study-level background: COVID-19 samples collected from the United States, Italy and Spain covered acute and convalescent phases. Sample material is recorded as cDNA or gDNA derived from T cells, B-cell-depleted T cells, or PBMCs.

Authors' analysis steps: Cell counts per sample came from amplifying reference gene primers. The protocol was immunoSEQ multiplex PCR, while the TCRdb copy is restricted to in-frame clones and leaves out a portion. That table supplies the V and J calls and clone size; D and trimming were determined from the DNA. In the table there are 65,000 to 85,000 clones, around 91% of which are singletons. V was clipped by 0 bases and J by 5 bases, with 10 bases between them. The germline V gene encodes CDR1 LNHDA and CDR2 SQIVND (reference sequence). The CDR3 runs 14 residues. The chain combines TRBV19 with TRBJ1-1, with D perhaps TRBD1 (5 bases). Sequencing was done on a sample of peripheral blood. This TCR was recovered from a man aged 45-65 years with acute or convalescent COVID-19. CDR3 sequence reads: CASSIDLGRTEAFF. The CDR3 coding sequence is TGTGCCAGTAGTATAGATCTGGGGCGAACTGAAGCTTTCTTT.